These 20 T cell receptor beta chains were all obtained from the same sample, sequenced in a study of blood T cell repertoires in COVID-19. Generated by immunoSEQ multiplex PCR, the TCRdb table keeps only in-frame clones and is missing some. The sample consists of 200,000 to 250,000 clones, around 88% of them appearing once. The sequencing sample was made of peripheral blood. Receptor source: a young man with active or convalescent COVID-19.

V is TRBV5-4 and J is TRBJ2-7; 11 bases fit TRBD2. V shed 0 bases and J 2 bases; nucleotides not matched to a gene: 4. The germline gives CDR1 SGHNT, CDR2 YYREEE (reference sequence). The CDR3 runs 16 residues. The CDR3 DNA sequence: TGTGCCAGCAGCTTGGGAGCTAGCGGGGGGACCTACGAGCAGTACTTC. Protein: CASSLGASGGTYEQYF.

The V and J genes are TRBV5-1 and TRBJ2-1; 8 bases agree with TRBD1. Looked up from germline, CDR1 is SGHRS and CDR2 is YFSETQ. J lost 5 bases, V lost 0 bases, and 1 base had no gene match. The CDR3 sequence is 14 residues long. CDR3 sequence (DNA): TGCGCCAGCAGCTTGGGACAGGGGAACAATGAGCAGTTCTTC. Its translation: CASSLGQGNNEQFF. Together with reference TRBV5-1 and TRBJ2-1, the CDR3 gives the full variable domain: KAGVTQTPRYLIKTRGQQVTLSCSPISGHRSVSWYQQTPGQGLQFLFEYFSETQRNKGNFPGRFSGRQFSNSRSEMNVSTLELGDSALYLCASSLGQGNNEQFFGPGTRLTVL.

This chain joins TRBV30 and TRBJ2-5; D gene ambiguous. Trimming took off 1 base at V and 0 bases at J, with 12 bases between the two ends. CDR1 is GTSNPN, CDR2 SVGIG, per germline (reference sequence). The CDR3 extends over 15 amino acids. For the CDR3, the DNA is TGTGCCTGGAGTGGGAGACTCGAGTACCAAGAGACCCAGTACTTC. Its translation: CAWSGRLEYQETQYF.

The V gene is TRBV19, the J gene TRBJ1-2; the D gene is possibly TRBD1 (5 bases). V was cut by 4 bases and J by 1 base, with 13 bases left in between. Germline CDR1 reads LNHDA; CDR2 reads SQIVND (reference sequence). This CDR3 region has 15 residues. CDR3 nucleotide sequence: TGTGCCAGTAGTAGGACGACAGTAAATAACTATGGCTACACCTTC. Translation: CASSRTTVNNYGYTF.

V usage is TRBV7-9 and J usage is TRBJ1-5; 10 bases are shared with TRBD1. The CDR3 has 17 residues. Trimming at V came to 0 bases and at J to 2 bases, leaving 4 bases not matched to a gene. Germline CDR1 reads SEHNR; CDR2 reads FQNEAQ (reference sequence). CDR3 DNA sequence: TGTGCCAGCAGCTTAGCAACCGGGACAGGGGGCAATCAGCCCCAGCATTTT. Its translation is CASSLATGTGGNQPQHF. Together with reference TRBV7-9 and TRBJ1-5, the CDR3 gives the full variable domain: DTGVSQNPRHKITKRGQNVTFRCDPISEHNRLYWYRQTLGQGPEFLTYFQNEAQLEKSRLLSDRFSAERPKGSFSTLEIQRTEQGDSAMYLCASSLATGTGGNQPQHFGDGTRLSIL.

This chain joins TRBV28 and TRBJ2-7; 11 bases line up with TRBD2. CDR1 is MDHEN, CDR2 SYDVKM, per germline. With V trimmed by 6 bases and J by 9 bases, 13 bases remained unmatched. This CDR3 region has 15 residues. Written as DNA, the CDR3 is TGTGCCAGCAGCCTGGAACTAGCGGGAGAAAAGGGGCAGTACTTC. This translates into CASSLELAGEKGQYF.

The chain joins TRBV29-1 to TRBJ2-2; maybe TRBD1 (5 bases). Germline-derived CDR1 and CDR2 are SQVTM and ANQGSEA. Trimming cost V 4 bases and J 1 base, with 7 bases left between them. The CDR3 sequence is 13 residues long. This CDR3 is CSVGQGNTGELFF. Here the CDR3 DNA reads TGCAGCGTTGGTCAGGGGAACACCGGGGAGCTGTTTTTT.

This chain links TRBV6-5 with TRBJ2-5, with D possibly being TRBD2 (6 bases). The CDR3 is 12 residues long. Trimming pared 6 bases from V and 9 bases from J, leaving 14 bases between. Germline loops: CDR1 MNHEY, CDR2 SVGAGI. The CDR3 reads CASRFPGGSQYF. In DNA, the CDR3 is TGTGCCAGCAGGTTCCCCGGGGGTTCCCAGTACTTC.

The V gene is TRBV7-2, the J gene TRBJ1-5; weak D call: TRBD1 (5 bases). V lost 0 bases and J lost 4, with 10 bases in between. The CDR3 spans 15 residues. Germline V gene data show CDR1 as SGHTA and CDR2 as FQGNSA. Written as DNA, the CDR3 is TGTGCCAGCAGCTTAGCGTGGGGCTCAAATCAGCCCCAGCATTTT. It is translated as CASSLAWGSNQPQHF.

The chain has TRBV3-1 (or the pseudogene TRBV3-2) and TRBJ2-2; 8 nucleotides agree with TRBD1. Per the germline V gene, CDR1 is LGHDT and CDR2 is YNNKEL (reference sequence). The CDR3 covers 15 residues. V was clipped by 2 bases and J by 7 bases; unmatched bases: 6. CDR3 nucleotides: TGTGCCAGCAGCCAATTGCAGGGGGCGAACGGGGAGCTGTTTTTT. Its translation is CASSQLQGANGELFF.

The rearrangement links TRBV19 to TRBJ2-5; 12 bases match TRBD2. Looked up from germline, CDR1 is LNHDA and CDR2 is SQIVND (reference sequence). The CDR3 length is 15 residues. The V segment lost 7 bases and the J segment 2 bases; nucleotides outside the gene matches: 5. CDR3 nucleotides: TGTGCCAGTACCCCGGGGACTAGCGGGCAAGAGACCCAGTACTTC. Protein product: CASTPGTSGQETQYF.

The CDR3 nucleotides read TGTGCCACCAGTTCAGATCACTCCTACGAGCAGTACTTC. Encoded protein: CATSSDHSYEQYF. The chain joins TRBV24-1 to TRBJ2-7, with D hard to call. This CDR3 is built from 13 residues. CDR1 is KGHDR, CDR2 SFDVKD, per germline. The V gene lost 6 bases and the J gene lost 0 bases, with 8 bases spanning the gap.

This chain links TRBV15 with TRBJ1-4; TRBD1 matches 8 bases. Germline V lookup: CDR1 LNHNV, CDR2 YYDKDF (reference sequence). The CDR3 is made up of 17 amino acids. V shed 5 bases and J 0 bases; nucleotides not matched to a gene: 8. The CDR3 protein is CATSARQGIATNEKLFF. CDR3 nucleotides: TGTGCCACCAGCGCCCGACAGGGGATAGCAACTAATGAAAAACTGTTTTTT.

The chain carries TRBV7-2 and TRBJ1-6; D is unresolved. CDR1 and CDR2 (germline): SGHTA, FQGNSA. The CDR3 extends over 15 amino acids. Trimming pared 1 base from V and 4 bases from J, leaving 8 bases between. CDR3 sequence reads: CASSLELPYNSPLHF. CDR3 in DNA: TGTGCCAGCAGCTTAGAGCTTCCTTATAATTCACCCCTCCACTTT.

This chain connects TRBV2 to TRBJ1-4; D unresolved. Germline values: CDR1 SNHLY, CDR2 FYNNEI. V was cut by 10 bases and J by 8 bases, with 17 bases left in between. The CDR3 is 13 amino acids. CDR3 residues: CATHWERNEKLFF. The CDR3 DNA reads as TGTGCCACACATTGGGAGCGGAACGAAAAACTGTTTTTT. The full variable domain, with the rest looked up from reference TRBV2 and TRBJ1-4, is EPEVTQTPSHQVTQMGQEVILRCVPISNHLYFYWYRQILGQKVEFLVSFYNNEISEKSEIFDDQFSVERPDGSNFTLKIRSTKLEDSAMYFCATHWERNEKLFFGSGTQLSVL.

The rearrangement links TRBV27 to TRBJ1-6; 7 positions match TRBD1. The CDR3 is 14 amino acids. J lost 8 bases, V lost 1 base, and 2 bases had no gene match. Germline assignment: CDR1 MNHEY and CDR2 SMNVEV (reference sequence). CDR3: CASSLLGGDSPLHF. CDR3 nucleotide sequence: TGTGCCAGCAGTTTATTAGGGGGCGATTCACCCCTCCACTTT.

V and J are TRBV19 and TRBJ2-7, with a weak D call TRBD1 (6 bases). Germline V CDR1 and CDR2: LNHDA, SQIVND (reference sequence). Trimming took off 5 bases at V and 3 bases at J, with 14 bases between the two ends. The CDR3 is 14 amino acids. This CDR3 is CASSGRTAYYEQYF. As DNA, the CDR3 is TGTGCCAGTAGTGGACGGACAGCGTACTACGAGCAGTACTTC. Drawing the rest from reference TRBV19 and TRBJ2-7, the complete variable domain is DGGITQSPKYLFRKEGQNVTLSCEQNLNHDAMYWYRQDPGQGLRLIYYSQIVNDFQKGDIAEGYSVSREKKESFPLTVTSAQKNPTAFYLCASSGRTAYYEQYFGPGTRLTVT.

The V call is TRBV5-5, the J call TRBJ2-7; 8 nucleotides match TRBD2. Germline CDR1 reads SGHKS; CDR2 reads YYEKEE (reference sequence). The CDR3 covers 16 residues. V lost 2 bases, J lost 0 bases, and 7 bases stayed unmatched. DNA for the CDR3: TGTGCCAGCAGCTTCTACGGGGGGGATAGCTCCTACGAGCAGTACTTC. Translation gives CASSFYGGDSSYEQYF. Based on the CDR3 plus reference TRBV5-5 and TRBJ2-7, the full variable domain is DAGVTQSPTHLIKTRGQQVTLRCSPISGHKSVSWYQQVLGQGPQFIFQYYEKEERGRGNFPDRFSARQFPNYSSELNVNALLLGDSALYLCASSFYGGDSSYEQYFGPGTRLTVT.

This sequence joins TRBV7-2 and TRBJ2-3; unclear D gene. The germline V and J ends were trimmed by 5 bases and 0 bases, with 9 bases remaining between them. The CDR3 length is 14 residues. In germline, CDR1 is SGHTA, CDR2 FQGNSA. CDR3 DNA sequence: TGTGCCAGCAGCGGTACTGTGAGCACAGATACGCAGTATTTT. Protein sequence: CASSGTVSTDTQYF.

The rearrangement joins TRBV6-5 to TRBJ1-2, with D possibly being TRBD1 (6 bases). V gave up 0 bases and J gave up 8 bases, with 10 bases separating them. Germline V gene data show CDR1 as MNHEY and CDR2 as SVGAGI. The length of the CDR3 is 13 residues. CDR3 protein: CASSYSTGQGYTF. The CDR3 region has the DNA TGTGCCAGCAGTTACTCGACAGGCCAAGGCTACACCTTC.